This passage covers 11 T cell receptor beta chains from one sample sequenced in a study of blood T cell repertoires in COVID-19. Clones were sequenced by immunoSEQ multiplex PCR, and TCRdb holds only the in-frame ones, with some missing. The sample gives nearly 35,000 clones, nearly 95% of which show up once; 4.5% to 6.5% is in the top ten. The specimen was peripheral blood. Receptor source: a human donor in a cohort sampled during active COVID-19.

This rearrangement joins TRBV9 to TRBJ2-3, with D possibly being TRBD1 (6 bases). Trimming removed 3 bases at V and 4 bases at J, with 18 bases between. Germline V gene lookup returns CDR1 SGDLS and CDR2 YYNGEE. This CDR3 has 16 residues. CDR3 loop: CASSAFRGGGADTQYF. CDR3 nucleotide sequence: TGTGCCAGCAGCGCCTTTAGAGGGGGTGGAGCAGATACGCAGTATTTT.

This clone has a single count. V is TRBV6-6 and J is TRBJ2-5; D is undetermined. This CDR3 spans 11 amino acids. Looked up from germline, CDR1 is MNHNY and CDR2 is SVGAGI (reference sequence). V was shortened by 8 bases and J by 4 bases, with 8 bases between the two germline ends. CDR3 in amino acids: CASGQPETQYF. The CDR3 region has the DNA TGTGCCAGCGGCCAACCAGAGACCCAGTACTTC.

The chain joins TRBV28 to TRBJ1-2; 7 bases line up with TRBD1. CDR3 length: 13 amino acids. Per the germline V gene, CDR1 is MDHEN and CDR2 is SYDVKM. Trimming at V came to 5 bases and at J to 6 bases, leaving 6 bases not matched to a gene. DNA of the CDR3: TGTGCCAGCAGTCGGACAGGCCCCGATGGCTACACCTTC. Residues: CASSRTGPDGYTF.

This rearrangement joins TRBV2 to TRBJ2-3; D possibly corresponds to TRBD1 (5 bases). The CDR3 contains 14 residues. V was clipped by 4 bases and J by 2 bases, with 10 bases between them. The V gene's germline CDR1 is SNHLY and CDR2 FYNNEI. The CDR3 protein is CASSGRTPTDTQYF. The CDR3 DNA follows: TGTGCCAGCAGTGGTCGGACACCCACAGATACGCAGTATTTT.

The chain links TRBV7-9 to TRBJ1-5; 7 nucleotides match TRBD1. J was trimmed by 2 bases and V by 5 bases; bases with no gene match: 3. Germline loops: CDR1 SEHNR, CDR2 FQNEAQ (reference sequence). This CDR3 has 14 residues. Here the CDR3 DNA reads TGTGCCAGCAGCCCTGGGACAGGCAATCAGCCCCAGCATTTT. As protein: CASSPGTGNQPQHF. The full variable domain, in which reference TRBV7-9 and TRBJ1-5 provide the parts outside the CDR3, is DTGVSQNPRHKITKRGQNVTFRCDPISEHNRLYWYRQTLGQGPEFLTYFQNEAQLEKSRLLSDRFSAERPKGSFSTLEIQRTEQGDSAMYLCASSPGTGNQPQHFGDGTRLSIL.

The V gene is TRBV15, the J gene TRBJ1-3, with D perhaps matching TRBD1 (6 bases). The CDR3 has 14 residues. Trimming removed 4 bases from V and 6 bases from J, with 13 bases in between. Germline V gives CDR1 LNHNV, CDR2 YYDKDF (reference sequence). The CDR3 loop is CATSKTGGQNTIYF. The CDR3 DNA reads as TGTGCCACCAGCAAGACAGGCGGACAAAACACCATATATTTT.

This clone was seen only once. This chain joins TRBV25-1 and TRBJ2-1; a possible D gene is TRBD2 (7 bases). The V gene's germline CDR1 is MGHDK and CDR2 SYGVNS. The CDR3 has 16 residues. Trimming removed 3 bases from V and 5 bases from J, with 17 bases in between. The CDR3 loop reads CASSDPGGPTDNEQFF. CDR3 sequence (DNA): TGTGCCAGCAGTGACCCCGGGGGGCCTACCGACAATGAGCAGTTCTTC.

In this sample, this clone turned up once. The gene calls are TRBV2 and TRBJ1-2; D possibly corresponds to TRBD1 (6 bases). In germline, CDR1 is SNHLY, CDR2 FYNNEI. Between the trimmed V and J ends, which lost 5 bases and 5 bases, there was a span of 18 bases. There are 15 residues in the CDR3. CDR3 nucleotide sequence: TGTGCCAGCAGTTGGGGAAGGCAGGGGTTTTATGGCTACACCTTC. Translation gives CASSWGRQGFYGYTF. Variable domain in full (rest from reference TRBV2 and TRBJ1-2): EPEVTQTPSHQVTQMGQEVILRCVPISNHLYFYWYRQILGQKVEFLVSFYNNEISEKSEIFDDQFSVERPDGSNFTLKIRSTKLEDSAMYFCASSWGRQGFYGYTFGSGTRLTVV.

The V and J genes are TRBV4-1 and TRBJ2-3; 13 nucleotides agree with TRBD2. CDR1 is MGHRA, CDR2 YSYEKL, per germline. The CDR3 has 15 amino acids. V gave up 2 bases and J gave up 14 bases; unmatched junction bases: 10. CDR3 DNA sequence: TGCGCCAGCAGCCAACTCGGGACTAGCGGGGCCCATCCGTATTTT. This encodes CASSQLGTSGAHPYF.

By sample share, this clone is medium-sized (0.01 to 0.1%). V gene TRBV7-2 combines with J gene TRBJ2-1; TRBD2 matches at 11 bases. Trimming cost V 5 bases and J 9 bases; bases outside gene matches: 6. CDR1 SGHTA and CDR2 FQGNSA come from the germline V gene. The CDR3 consists of 14 residues. This chain's CDR3 is CASSPTSGAVEQFF. The CDR3 DNA reads TGTGCCAGCAGCCCGACTAGCGGGGCGGTTGAGCAGTTCTTC. The full variable domain, completed using reference TRBV7-2 and TRBJ2-1, is GAGVSQSPSNKVTEKGKDVELRCDPISGHTALYWYRQSLGQGLEFLIYFQGNSAPDKSGLPSDRFSAERTGGSVSTLTIQRTQQEDSAVYLCASSPTSGAVEQFFGPGTRLTVL.

This clone was observed once. The chain links TRBV7-6 to TRBJ2-7; 11 positions match TRBD1. Germline values: CDR1 SGHVS, CDR2 FNYEAQ. The CDR3 spans 15 residues. V was pared by 5 bases and J by 1 base, with 4 bases of the junction left unmatched. The chain's CDR3 is CASSPGQGVSYEQYF. The DNA for the CDR3 is TGTGCCAGCAGCCCGGGACAGGGGGTTTCCTACGAGCAGTACTTC.